One and the same sample provided the 23 T cell receptor beta chains below, sequenced in a study of identical twins. TCRdb analysed the 5' RACE reads with MiXCR anew, one entry per CDR3 protein. Seen here are a few hundred thousand distinct CDR3 sequences, 8% to 9% observed once, and the top ten hold around 2.1%. The data also belong to a second study, concerning yellow fever vaccine responses in identical twins.

Sequencing used memory (CD45RO+) T cells sorted from blood. The source is a woman aged 18 to 35 in good health.

Of note for this clonotype: A single base separates this from a much larger clone, so it may be a read error. The rearrangement uses TRBV3-1 and TRBJ2-4; 7 positions agree with TRBD2. The CDR3 contains 17 residues. In germline, CDR1 is LGHDT, CDR2 YNNKEL (reference sequence). V lost 0 bases and J lost 3; bases outside the gene matches: 8. The chain's CDR3 is CASSQEGLAVVKNIQYF. CDR3 in DNA: TGTGCCAGCAGCCAAGAGGGGCTAGCGGTAGTCAAAAACATTCAGTACTTC.

This clonotype has a count of ten or more. CDR3 nucleotide sequence: TGCGCCAGCAACATAAAACAGGGGGCCCGAGAGACCCAGTACTTC. It translates to CASNIKQGARETQYF. The genes are TRBV5-1 and TRBJ2-5, with TRBD1 identical over 9 bases. V was pared by 6 bases and J by 4 bases, with 10 bases of the junction left unmatched. Per the germline V gene, CDR1 is SGHRS and CDR2 is YFSETQ. The CDR3 is made up of 15 amino acids.

The chain recombines TRBV6-1 with TRBJ1-5; the D gene is possibly TRBD1 (6 bases). The germline CDR1 and CDR2 sequences are MNHNS and SASEGT. V lost 4 bases to trimming and J lost 4 bases, with 8 bases between them. The CDR3 length is 13 residues. The CDR3 bases are TGTGCCAGCAGTGCACAGGGAAATCAGCCCCAGCATTTT. This translates into CASSAQGNQPQHF.

This clonotype was seen repeatedly, ten times or more. The V and J genes are TRBV24-1 and TRBJ1-5; 7 bases map to TRBD1. Germline CDR1 KGHDR, CDR2 SFDVKD. This CDR3 comprises 16 residues. The V and J ends lost 5 bases and 4 bases, in that order; junction bases with no gene match: 10. CDR3 protein: CATSAGGSLANQPQHF. CDR3 DNA sequence: TGTGCCACCAGTGCAGGGGGAAGCTTGGCTAATCAGCCCCAGCATTTT.

The chain couples TRBV19 to TRBJ2-2, with D perhaps matching TRBD1 (5 bases). The CDR3 has 15 amino acids. Trimming stripped 4 bases from V and 6 bases from J, with 15 bases between. Germline V gene data show CDR1 as LNHDA and CDR2 as SQIVND (reference sequence). CDR3 nucleotide sequence: TGTGCCAGTAGTAACCCGGGCAGGGAATCCGGGGAGCTGTTTTTT. Its protein product is CASSNPGRESGELFF.

J is TRBJ2-5 and V is TRBV28; tentatively, D is TRBD1 (6 bases). The CDR3 is 15 residues long. The V gene lost 9 bases and the J gene lost 5 bases, with 22 bases spanning the gap. Germline V lookup: CDR1 MDHEN, CDR2 SYDVKM. The CDR3 DNA sequence: TGTGCCAGTAAATCACAGGGTCCCGCTGGGGAGACCCAGTACTTC. It encodes CASKSQGPAGETQYF.

This clonotype has more than one count but fewer than ten. This chain uses TRBV28 with TRBJ2-7; perhaps TRBD2 as D (5 bases). The V gene lost 8 bases and the J gene lost 2 bases, with 13 bases spanning the gap. This CDR3 comprises 13 residues. Germline values: CDR1 MDHEN, CDR2 SYDVKM. The CDR3 DNA reads as TGTGCCAGCTCAGAAGAGGGCCCCTACGAGCAGTACTTC. Protein product: CASSEEGPYEQYF.

This clonotype was seen at least ten times. The chain combines TRBV4-2 with TRBJ2-7, with TRBD2 matching over 7 bases. CDR3 length equals 16 residues. V shed 0 bases and J 1 base; nucleotides not matched to a gene: 6. The germline CDR1 and CDR2 sequences are LGHNA and YNFKEQ. This CDR3 reads CASSQDGASGSYEQYF. In nucleotides, the CDR3 is TGTGCCAGCAGCCAAGATGGAGCTAGCGGTTCCTACGAGCAGTACTTC.

At least ten counts were recorded for this clonotype. The chain recombines TRBV2 with TRBJ2-5; D is undetermined. Between the trimmed V and J ends, which lost 4 bases and 5 bases, there was a span of 8 bases. Germline CDR1 reads SNHLY; CDR2 reads FYNNEI. This CDR3 is 12 amino acids long. This chain's CDR3 is CASSGSAETQYF. CDR3 bases: TGTGCCAGCAGTGGAAGCGCGGAGACCCAGTACTTC. The complete variable domain, with remaining parts taken from reference TRBV2 and TRBJ2-5, reads EPEVTQTPSHQVTQMGQEVILRCVPISNHLYFYWYRQILGQKVEFLVSFYNNEISEKSEIFDDQFSVERPDGSNFTLKIRSTKLEDSAMYFCASSGSAETQYFGPGTRLLVL.

In its sample, this clonotype was seen a few times. V and J are TRBV18 and TRBJ2-1; 7 bases match TRBD1. The germline V gene encodes CDR1 KGHSH and CDR2 LQKENI. V lost 3 bases to trimming and J lost 7 bases; unmatched junction nucleotides: 12. The CDR3 extends over 16 amino acids. Written as DNA, the CDR3 is TGTGCCAGCTCACCGATCGCTCCGGGACAGTGGAATGAGCAGTTCTTC. Translating it yields CASSPIAPGQWNEQFF.

The rearrangement joins TRBV21-1 to TRBJ1-2. TRBV21-1 is described as a pseudogene. The CDR3 has 16 amino acids. Here the CDR3 DNA reads TGTGCCAGCAGCTCTCCTCTCCTGGCAGCCAAGTTGGGCTACACCTTC. It encodes CASSSPLLAAKLGYTF.

The V and J genes are TRBV12-3 or TRBV12-4 and TRBJ1-2, with 9 bases identical to TRBD1. The CDR3 length is 13 residues. The junction had 4 bases not matched to a gene; V was cut back by 3 bases and J by 8 bases. The chain's CDR3 is CASSFGTGYGYTF. CDR3 nucleotide sequence: TGTGCCAGCAGTTTCGGGACAGGGTACGGCTACACCTTC.

The chain has TRBV7-8 and TRBJ2-7; no reliable D call. Trimming took 5 bases from V and 2 from J, leaving 10 bases between them. The CDR3 has 13 residues. Germline V CDR1 and CDR2: SGHVS, FQNEAQ. The CDR3: CASSTGRPYEQYF. CDR3 nucleotides: TGTGCCAGCAGCACCGGGCGGCCCTACGAGCAGTACTTC.

This clonotype was observed a few times. The chain uses TRBV28 and TRBJ2-3, with D perhaps TRBD1 (5 bases). There are 14 residues in the CDR3. In germline, CDR1 is MDHEN, CDR2 SYDVKM. V was trimmed by 3 bases and J by 6 bases, leaving 13 bases between them. CDR3 bases: TGTGCCAGCAGTTTCTGGACAAACGACGATACGCAGTATTTT. It is translated as CASSFWTNDDTQYF.

As concerns this clonotype: One junction end disagrees with the germline gene, perhaps due to a read error. The CDR3 bases are TGTGCCAGCACCCAGCTAAGCGGGAGGTTTAACTTC. This gives the protein CASTQLSGRFNF. V is TRBV6-1 and J is TRBJ2-7; 9 nucleotides align to TRBD2. Germline CDR1 and CDR2: MNHNS and SASEGT. The CDR3 covers 12 residues.

V usage is TRBV11-3 and J usage is TRBJ2-2; 12 bases map to TRBD1. With 4 bases clipped from V and 7 bases from J, the junction kept 10 bases outside the gene matches. Germline loops: CDR1 SGHNT, CDR2 YENEEA. The CDR3 loop spans 17 amino acids. DNA for the CDR3: TGTGCCAGCAGCTCCCTGGGGACAGGGGGCGCGGTCGGGGAGCTGTTTTTT. Translated, it gives CASSSLGTGGAVGELFF. Full variable domain (rest looked up from reference TRBV11-3 and TRBJ2-2): EAGVVQSPRYKIIEKKQPVAFWCNPISGHNTLYWYLQNLGQGPELLIRYENEEAVDDSQLPKDRFSAERLKGVDSTLKIQPAELGDSAVYLCASSSLGTGGAVGELFFGEGSRLTVL.

The chain couples TRBV28 to TRBJ1-6; D is ambiguous. The CDR3 totals 14 residues. Trimming shortened V by 6 bases and J by 6 bases, and 12 bases separated the two germline ends. Germline-derived CDR1 and CDR2 are MDHEN and SYDVKM. The CDR3 is CASSNGRGNSPLHF. The CDR3 DNA reads TGTGCCAGCAGCAACGGACGGGGTAATTCACCCCTCCACTTT. Drawing the rest from reference TRBV28 and TRBJ1-6, the complete variable domain is DVKVTQSSRYLVKRTGEKVFLECVQDMDHENMFWYRQDPGLGLRLIYFSYDVKMKEKGDIPEGYSVSREKKERFSLILESASTNQTSMYLCASSNGRGNSPLHFGNGTRLTVT.

This clonotype was observed a few times. The chain recombines TRBV15 with TRBJ1-5; TRBD1 might be the D (5 bases). The CDR3 runs 12 residues. Germline CDR1 and CDR2: LNHNV and YYDKDF (reference sequence). V dropped 8 bases and J dropped 6 bases, with 11 bases sitting between them. CDR3 in DNA: TGTGCCACCCAGGGACTAACTCAGCCCCAGCATTTT. This gives the protein CATQGLTQPQHF. Full variable domain (missing parts from reference TRBV15 and TRBJ1-5): DAMVIQNPRYQVTQFGKPVTLSCSQTLNHNVMYWYQQKSSQAPKLLFHYYDKDFNNEADTPDNFQSRRPNTSFCFLDIRSPGLGDTAMYLCATQGLTQPQHFGDGTRLSIL.

The chain carries TRBV15 and TRBJ2-7; TRBD2 agrees at 8 bases. Trimming cost V 5 bases and J 4 bases; bases outside gene matches: 7. The CDR3 is 14 residues long. CDR1 is LNHNV, CDR2 YYDKDF, per germline (reference sequence). The CDR3 coding sequence is TGTGCCACCAGCCGAGGACTAGCTCGGTACGAGCAGTACTTC. Residues: CATSRGLARYEQYF.

This chain uses TRBV11-1 with TRBJ2-1; D gene uncertain. The CDR3 contains 13 residues. CDR1 is SGHAT, CDR2 FQDESV, per germline (reference sequence). The V gene lost 2 bases and the J gene lost 5 bases, with 7 bases spanning the gap. The CDR3: CASSLQPDNEQFF. The DNA for the CDR3 is TGTGCCAGCAGCTTACAGCCAGACAATGAGCAGTTCTTC.

This clonotype was observed a few times. The rearrangement links TRBV15 to TRBJ2-1; 7 nucleotides match TRBD2. The CDR3 covers 17 residues. Losses at the gene ends were 0 bases for V and 3 bases for J; bases not matched to a gene: 8. Germline V CDR1 and CDR2: LNHNV, YYDKDF (reference sequence). In DNA, the CDR3 is TGTGCCACCAGCAGAGATCTCCGGACTAGGGACTACAATGAGCAGTTCTTC. Protein product: CATSRDLRTRDYNEQFF.

This clonotype turned up a few times. This chain uses TRBV6-2 or TRBV6-3 with TRBJ2-1, with TRBD2 matching 7 bases. With V trimmed by 6 bases and J by 8 bases, 10 bases remained unmatched. The CDR3 totals 14 residues. Germline-derived CDR1 and CDR2 are MNHEY and SVGEGT. The CDR3 sequence: CASRRGTGVHEQFF. The CDR3 coding sequence is TGTGCCAGCAGGCGGGGGACGGGGGTCCATGAGCAGTTCTTC.

This clonotype was observed many times. The chain carries TRBV11-2 and TRBJ2-7; D not resolved. V dropped 5 bases and J dropped 1 base, with 3 bases sitting between them. The CDR3 sequence is 11 residues long. Germline values: CDR1 SGHAT, CDR2 FQNNGV. The chain's CDR3 is CASSGSYEQYV. The CDR3 DNA is TGTGCCAGCAGCGGGTCCTACGAGCAGTACGTC.